This TCR beta chain was obtained from a study of blood T cell repertoires in COVID-19. In the study overall: T cells, B-cell-depleted T cells, or PBMCs supplied cDNA or gDNA.

Participants were aged roughly 18 to 100 years from about 25 US areas. The V gene's germline CDR1 is SEHNR and CDR2 FQNEAQ (reference sequence). Unmatched junction bases numbered 11, after V lost 3 bases and J lost 5 bases. The CDR3 runs 17 residues. Repertoires were generated with immunoSEQ multiplex PCR, while TCRdb's copy carries only in-frame clones and drops some. The repertoire includes 300,000 to 450,000 clones, 85% to 90% of them detected once, and about 1.1% sits in the top ten. The source material was PBMCs or T cells enriched from blood (not recorded which). This chain links TRBV7-9 with TRBJ2-1; 9 bases are shared with TRBD1. The sequence derives from a woman aged 18-29 years who had recovered from COVID-19. The CDR3 DNA sequence: TGTGCCAGCAGCTTGGGGACAGGGCATCCGATTCACAATGAGCAGTTCTTC. Its translation: CASSLGTGHPIHNEQFF. The variable domain in full, with the rest retrieved from reference TRBV7-9 and TRBJ2-1, is DTGVSQNPRHKITKRGQNVTFRCDPISEHNRLYWYRQTLGQGPEFLTYFQNEAQLEKSRLLSDRFSAERPKGSFSTLEIQRTEQGDSAMYLCASSLGTGHPIHNEQFFGPGTRLTVL.